The source of this T cell receptor (beta chain) is a study of blood T cell repertoires in COVID-19. Study-level background: Donors in the United States, Italy and Spain gave samples during acute or convalescent COVID-19. Sources were T cells, B-cell-depleted T cells, or PBMCs; the material itself was cDNA or gDNA.

CDR1 SNHLY and CDR2 FYNNEI come from the germline V gene. V gave up 7 bases and J gave up 4 bases, with 14 bases separating them. The CDR3 is made up of 14 amino acids. In the original processing: Scientists estimated how many nucleated cells there were by amplifying reference gene primers. TCRdb's copy holds only in-frame clones and misses some; the assay was immunoSEQ multiplex PCR. For V, J and clone size, that table is used; D and trimming come from the DNA. This sample yields roughly 380,000 clones, of which roughly 77% are seen a single time; more than 0.95% belongs to the top ten. The chain has TRBV2 and TRBJ1-5; maybe TRBD1 (6 bases). The clonotype originates from a human donor with acute or convalescent COVID-19. The donor label of this sample is uncertain. The material sequenced was peripheral blood. CDR3 DNA sequence: TGTGCCAGCACCTTTCAGGGGCTTAATCAGCCCCAGCATTTT. Translated, it gives CASTFQGLNQPQHF.